This is a list of T cell receptor beta chains from one sample in a study of shared clonotypes between healthy human individuals. The assay was immunoSEQ multiplex PCR, and TCRdb's table has in-frame clones only and misses some. Among around 2.1 million clones listed, approximately 94% were seen once. Specimen: naive CD8+ T cells from PBMCs. The receptors were sampled from a man aged 18 to 29 in good health. Some clones in this sample may be carry-over from other donors' samples. Both conserved end residues are part of each CDR3. Each record gives: V gene, D gene, clone size, J gene, CDR3 DNA, CDR3 protein. The D gene is left open where the match is weak. Size is stated for part of the rows, as once, few or many counts, or as a class when the clone is expanded.

V: TRBV5-1
D: TRBD2
size: .
J: TRBJ2-1
DNA: TGCGCCAGCAGCCTAGAAGCGGGATTGTATGAGCAGTTCTTC
CDR3: CASSLEAGLYEQFF

V: TRBV5-1
D: TRBD1
size: .
J: TRBJ2-7
DNA: TGCGCCAGCAGCTTGGGGCAGGGGGCGTACGAGCAGTACTTC
CDR3: CASSLGQGAYEQYF

V: TRBV15
D: TRBD1
size: .
J: TRBJ2-7
DNA: TGTGCCACCAGCAGAGATCTTCGGGACAGCCCCTACGAGCAGTACTTC
CDR3: CATSRDLRDSPYEQYF

V: TRBV13
D: .
size: .
J: TRBJ2-2
DNA: TGTGCCAGCAGCTCATACCGGGACCCGAACACCGGGGAGCTGTTTTTT
CDR3: CASSSYRDPNTGELFF

V: TRBV28
D: .
size: few
J: TRBJ1-2
DNA: TGTGCCAGCAGGTCTGTAGGGTATGGCTACACCTTC
CDR3: CASRSVGYGYTF

V: TRBV28
D: TRBD1
size: once
J: TRBJ2-7
DNA: TGTGCCAGCAGTAGACCAGGGGGCCTTTCGGACGAGCAGTACTTC
CDR3: CASSRPGGLSDEQYF

V: TRBV7-9
D: .
size: .
J: TRBJ2-3
DNA: TGTGCCAGCAGCTCCCGCGGGTACAACACAGATACGCAGTATTTT
CDR3: CASSSRGYNTDTQYF

V: TRBV5-6
D: TRBD1
size: .
J: TRBJ1-1
DNA: TGTGCCAGCAGCTTGGCGGGACAGTTGGCCGCTTTCTTT
CDR3: CASSLAGQLAAFF

V: TRBV7-6
D: .
size: .
J: TRBJ2-7
DNA: TGTGCCAGCAGCCCAGGCCACTCCTACGAGCAGTACTTC
CDR3: CASSPGHSYEQYF

V: TRBV28
D: .
size: .
J: TRBJ2-2
DNA: TGTGCCAGCAGACAAACAGGACCCGGGGAGCTGTTTTTT
CDR3: CASRQTGPGELFF

V: TRBV27
D: TRBD2
size: .
J: TRBJ2-3
DNA: TGTGCCAGCCGTCGCGGGAGTGGCACAGATACGCAGTATTTT
CDR3: CASRRGSGTDTQYF

V: TRBV5-1
D: .
size: .
J: TRBJ2-7
DNA: TGCGCCAGCAGCTTGAGGCAGGGGTACGAGCAGTACTTC
CDR3: CASSLRQGYEQYF

V: TRBV27
D: .
size: .
J: TRBJ1-1
DNA: TGTGCCAGCAGTTCCGGTGGGCCTCTGAACACTGAAGCTTTCTTT
CDR3: CASSSGGPLNTEAFF

V: TRBV30
D: .
size: .
J: TRBJ2-3
DNA: TGTGCCTGGACTCTTCGAAGGTTCAGCACAGATACGCAGTATTTT
CDR3: CAWTLRRFSTDTQYF

V: TRBV28
D: TRBD1
size: .
J: TRBJ1-1
DNA: TGTGCCAGCAGTTTTTACAGGGGATACACTGAAGCTTTCTTT
CDR3: CASSFYRGYTEAFF

V: TRBV27
D: .
size: .
J: TRBJ2-2
DNA: TGTGCCAGCAGTTTAGCGACTGTTTTATCAGGGTACACCGGGGAGCTGTTTTTT
CDR3: CASSLATVLSGYTGELFF

V: TRBV7-2
D: TRBD2
size: .
J: TRBJ2-7
DNA: TGTGCCAGCAGCCCCGTGACTAGCGGATACGAGCAGTACTTC
CDR3: CASSPVTSGYEQYF

V: TRBV28
D: TRBD2
size: .
J: TRBJ2-5
DNA: TGTGCCAGCAGTTTATGGTCGGAGGGTAGCGGGAGATTGATGGAGACCCAGTACTTC
CDR3: CASSLWSEGSGRLMETQYF

V: TRBV2
D: TRBD1
size: .
J: TRBJ1-4
DNA: TGTGCCAGCAGTGGGACAGGGCCAAATGAAAAACTGTTTTTT
CDR3: CASSGTGPNEKLFF

V: TRBV29-1
D: TRBD2
size: .
J: TRBJ2-3
DNA: TGCAGCGTTGGACTAGCGGGAGGGCCGGGCGATACGCAGTATTTT
CDR3: CSVGLAGGPGDTQYF

V: TRBV10-1
D: .
size: .
J: TRBJ1-1
DNA: TGCGCCAGCAGGGATTCAGGGAGCACTGAAGCTTTCTTT
CDR3: CASRDSGSTEAFF

V: TRBV5-1
D: .
size: .
J: TRBJ2-7
DNA: TGCGCCAGCAGCTTGGGAGGGATCTACGAGCAGTACTTC
CDR3: CASSLGGIYEQYF

V: TRBV9
D: .
size: once
J: TRBJ2-1
DNA: TGTGCCAGCAGCGTAGATGGCGAGAACTACAATGAGCAGTTCTTC
CDR3: CASSVDGENYNEQFF

V: TRBV9
D: TRBD1
size: once
J: TRBJ2-7
DNA: TGTGCCAGCAGCGCTGCGCCGGGGACAGGAATCTCCTACGAGCAGTACTTC
CDR3: CASSAAPGTGISYEQYF

V: TRBV7-2
D: .
size: once
J: TRBJ2-1
DNA: TGTGCCAGCAGCTTAGGGCGGGTAGGTGGCAATGAGCAGTTCTTC
CDR3: CASSLGRVGGNEQFF

V: TRBV2
D: .
size: .
J: TRBJ2-2
DNA: TGTGCCAGCGGGTGGGGCGACGGGGAGCTGTTTTTT
CDR3: CASGWGDGELFF

V: TRBV5-1
D: .
size: .
J: TRBJ2-1
DNA: TGCGCCAGCAGCTTGGCCCGGCGGAGTAATTTGAATGAGCAGTTCTTC
CDR3: CASSLARRSNLNEQFF

V: TRBV5-5
D: .
size: .
J: TRBJ1-1
DNA: TGTGCCAGCAGCTCCCGTGGTCTACAGTTCCTGAACACTGAAGCTTTCTTT
CDR3: CASSSRGLQFLNTEAFF

V: TRBV6-4
D: .
size: .
J: TRBJ2-4
DNA: TGTGCCAGCAGGAGCGTAACCAAAAACATTCAGTACTTC
CDR3: CASRSVTKNIQYF

V: TRBV5-4
D: .
size: .
J: TRBJ1-1
DNA: TGTGCCAGCAGCTTGGATGGTGCCGGGAACACTGAAGCTTTCTTT
CDR3: CASSLDGAGNTEAFF

V: TRBV7-6
D: .
size: .
J: TRBJ2-7
DNA: TGTGCCAGCAGCTCCGGACTCGGGGAGCAGTACTTC
CDR3: CASSSGLGEQYF

V: TRBV5-1
D: TRBD2
size: .
J: TRBJ2-7
DNA: TGCGCCAGCAGCTTGGCCGTAGTTAGCGGGAGGGTAAGGGAGCAGTACTTC
CDR3: CASSLAVVSGRVREQYF

V: TRBV9
D: TRBD2
size: .
J: TRBJ2-2
DNA: TGTGCCAGCAGCGCTTCCGGGACTAGAGTAAACACCGGGGAGCTGTTTTTT
CDR3: CASSASGTRVNTGELFF

V: TRBV7-8
D: TRBD2
size: .
J: TRBJ2-2
DNA: TGTGCCAGCAGCTTAGGACTAGCGGGAGTCACCGGGGAGCTGTTTTTT
CDR3: CASSLGLAGVTGELFF

V: TRBV4-1
D: .
size: .
J: TRBJ1-5
DNA: TGCGCCAGCAGGCTCAGGACAGACAGCAATCAGCCCCAGCATTTT
CDR3: CASRLRTDSNQPQHF

V: TRBV6-6
D: TRBD2
size: .
J: TRBJ2-1
DNA: TGTGCCAGCAGTTACGCCCTAGCGGGAGTCGTCAATGAGCAGTTCTTC
CDR3: CASSYALAGVVNEQFF

V: TRBV2
D: TRBD2
size: .
J: TRBJ2-7
DNA: TGTGCCAGCAGGGCGGTGGCGGGGGAGAACCCCTACGAGCAGTACTTC
CDR3: CASRAVAGENPYEQYF

V: TRBV9
D: .
size: .
J: TRBJ2-1
DNA: TGTGCCAGCAGCGTAAATACGGGCTGGGAGCAGTTCTTC
CDR3: CASSVNTGWEQFF

V: TRBV5-1
D: .
size: .
J: TRBJ2-2
DNA: TGCGCCAGCAGCTTCACAGGTTACGGGGAGCTGTTTTTT
CDR3: CASSFTGYGELFF

V: TRBV27
D: .
size: .
J: TRBJ1-2
DNA: TGTGCCAGCAGTTTTGGAGGGGAGCTGTACGGCTACACCTTC
CDR3: CASSFGGELYGYTF

V: TRBV6-1
D: .
size: .
J: TRBJ2-7
DNA: TGTGCCAGCAGGGGCAGGGAAAATTCCTACGAGCAGTACTTC
CDR3: CASRGRENSYEQYF

V: TRBV7-9
D: TRBD2
size: once
J: TRBJ2-7
DNA: TGTGCCAGCAGCTTCCCCAGCGGGGCAAGCTCCTACGAGCAGTACTTC
CDR3: CASSFPSGASSYEQYF